A selection of T cell receptor beta chains follows, all from one sample in a study of blood T cell repertoires in COVID-19. Assay: immunoSEQ multiplex PCR; the TCRdb copy retains only in-frame clones and omits some. The repertoire holds roughly 70,000 clones, 87% seen once, with 5.2% in the top ten. Input material: peripheral blood. Receptors originate from a man aged 50-60 years with active COVID-19. Both conserved end residues are part of each CDR3. D genes are given only for firm matches. Not all rows give a size; the values are once, few, many and, for expanded clones, a class.

j_call: TRBJ1-6
clone_size: NA
v_call: TRBV6-5
d_call: NA
cdr3_length: 16
cdr3_aa: CASSYSSRQPNSPLHF
cdr3_nt: TGTGCCAGCAGTTACTCCAGTAGACAACCTAATTCACCCCTCCACTTT

j_call: TRBJ2-1
clone_size: NA
v_call: TRBV3-1/TRBV3-2
d_call: TRBD2
cdr3_length: 16
cdr3_aa: CASSTSKRGTYNEQFF
cdr3_nt: TGTGCCAGCAGCACCTCTAAGCGGGGGACCTACAATGAGCAGTTCTTC

j_call: TRBJ2-7
clone_size: NA
v_call: TRBV7-9
d_call: NA
cdr3_length: 14
cdr3_aa: CASSLGQASYEQYF
cdr3_nt: TGTGCCAGCAGCTTAGGGCAGGCCTCCTACGAGCAGTACTTC

j_call: TRBJ2-2
clone_size: NA
v_call: TRBV6-5
d_call: TRBD2
cdr3_length: 15
cdr3_aa: CASSRTSGNTGELFF
cdr3_nt: TGTGCCAGCAGTCGGACTAGCGGAAACACCGGGGAGCTGTTTTTT

j_call: TRBJ1-2
clone_size: NA
v_call: TRBV20-1
d_call: NA
cdr3_length: 9
cdr3_aa: CSLDYGYTF
cdr3_nt: TGCAGCCTAGACTATGGCTACACCTTC

j_call: TRBJ2-1
clone_size: NA
v_call: TRBV7-2
d_call: NA
cdr3_length: 14
cdr3_aa: CASSPLRIYNEQFF
cdr3_nt: TGTGCCAGCAGCCCACTTCGTATCTACAATGAGCAGTTCTTC

j_call: TRBJ2-1
clone_size: few
v_call: TRBV11-2
d_call: TRBD1
cdr3_length: 16
cdr3_aa: CASSLVPDRGIGEQFF
cdr3_nt: TGTGCCAGCAGCTTAGTCCCGGACAGGGGGATAGGTGAGCAGTTCTTC

j_call: TRBJ1-4
clone_size: NA
v_call: TRBV29-1
d_call: NA
cdr3_length: 11
cdr3_aa: CSGILGEKLFF
cdr3_nt: TGCAGCGGGATTTTGGGCGAAAAACTGTTTTTT

j_call: TRBJ1-2
clone_size: few
v_call: TRBV12-3/TRBV12-4
d_call: NA
cdr3_length: 13
cdr3_aa: CASSLLIQYGYTF
cdr3_nt: TGTGCCAGCAGTTTATTGATACAGTATGGCTACACCTTC

j_call: TRBJ2-2
clone_size: NA
v_call: TRBV5-1
d_call: TRBD1
cdr3_length: 17
cdr3_aa: CASSSRIDRANTGELFF
cdr3_nt: TGCGCCAGCAGCTCAAGGATTGACAGGGCGAACACCGGGGAGCTGTTTTTT

j_call: TRBJ2-1
clone_size: NA
v_call: TRBV7-2
d_call: NA
cdr3_length: 11
cdr3_aa: CASSKGVLQFF
cdr3_nt: TGTGCCAGCAGCAAGGGGGTTCTTCAGTTCTTC

j_call: TRBJ1-1
clone_size: NA
v_call: TRBV11-2
d_call: TRBD1
cdr3_length: 16
cdr3_aa: CASSRGPGQGALVAFF
cdr3_nt: TGTGCCAGCAGCCGCGGCCCGGGACAGGGGGCCTTGGTAGCTTTCTTT

j_call: TRBJ2-1
clone_size: NA
v_call: TRBV5-4
d_call: TRBD1
cdr3_length: 14
cdr3_aa: CASSLAAGGYEQFF
cdr3_nt: TGTGCCAGCAGCTTGGCGGCAGGGGGCTATGAGCAGTTCTTC

j_call: TRBJ2-7
clone_size: NA
v_call: TRBV6-5
d_call: NA
cdr3_length: 14
cdr3_aa: CASKGGGNPYEQYF
cdr3_nt: TGTGCCAGCAAAGGGGGCGGGAACCCCTACGAGCAGTACTTC

j_call: TRBJ2-5
clone_size: NA
v_call: TRBV7-8
d_call: NA
cdr3_length: 15
cdr3_aa: CASSSVRGTQETQYF
cdr3_nt: TGTGCCAGCAGCTCGGTGAGGGGGACGCAAGAGACCCAGTACTTC

j_call: TRBJ1-5
clone_size: NA
v_call: TRBV15
d_call: TRBD1
cdr3_length: 14
cdr3_aa: CATSGGTGFQPQHF
cdr3_nt: TGTGCCACCAGCGGTGGGACAGGGTTCCAGCCCCAGCATTTT

j_call: TRBJ2-5
clone_size: NA
v_call: TRBV27
d_call: NA
cdr3_length: 16
cdr3_aa: CASSPKGLNSGETQYF
cdr3_nt: TGTGCCAGCAGTCCAAAGGGACTCAACTCCGGGGAGACCCAGTACTTC

j_call: TRBJ2-1
clone_size: NA
v_call: TRBV6-5
d_call: NA
cdr3_length: 14
cdr3_aa: CASSSGSSYNEQFF
cdr3_nt: TGTGCCAGCAGTTCCGGGAGCTCCTACAATGAGCAGTTCTTC

j_call: TRBJ2-1
clone_size: NA
v_call: TRBV19
d_call: NA
cdr3_length: 12
cdr3_aa: CASSIAYNEQFF
cdr3_nt: TGTGCCAGTAGTATAGCATACAATGAGCAGTTCTTC

j_call: TRBJ2-1
clone_size: NA
v_call: TRBV24-1
d_call: TRBD2
cdr3_length: 15
cdr3_aa: CATSDPSGRGNEQFF
cdr3_nt: TGTGCCACCAGTGATCCTAGCGGGAGAGGAAATGAGCAGTTCTTC

j_call: TRBJ2-5
clone_size: NA
v_call: TRBV7-2
d_call: TRBD2
cdr3_length: 16
cdr3_aa: CASSSTSGRARETQYF
cdr3_nt: TGTGCCAGCAGCTCGACTAGCGGGAGGGCCCGCGAGACCCAGTACTTC

j_call: TRBJ2-7
clone_size: NA
v_call: TRBV28
d_call: NA
cdr3_length: 13
cdr3_aa: CASKKPPRDEQYF
cdr3_nt: TGTGCCAGCAAAAAACCCCCGCGCGACGAGCAGTACTTC

j_call: TRBJ2-2
clone_size: NA
v_call: TRBV2
d_call: TRBD1
cdr3_length: 13
cdr3_aa: CASRRQGSGELFF
cdr3_nt: TGTGCCAGCAGGAGACAGGGGTCCGGGGAGCTGTTTTTT

j_call: TRBJ1-2
clone_size: NA
v_call: TRBV9
d_call: TRBD1
cdr3_length: 15
cdr3_aa: CASSVDGTELYGYTF
cdr3_nt: TGTGCCAGCAGCGTAGACGGGACAGAACTCTATGGCTACACCTTC

j_call: TRBJ1-1
clone_size: NA
v_call: TRBV19
d_call: NA
cdr3_length: 16
cdr3_aa: CASSIRGGGGNTEAFF
cdr3_nt: TGTGCCAGTAGTATTAGGGGAGGAGGTGGGAACACTGAAGCTTTCTTT

j_call: TRBJ1-1
clone_size: NA
v_call: TRBV9
d_call: NA
cdr3_length: 17
cdr3_aa: CASSVTGWSATATEAFF
cdr3_nt: TGTGCCAGCAGCGTAACCGGTTGGTCCGCTACCGCCACTGAAGCTTTCTTT

j_call: TRBJ1-5
clone_size: NA
v_call: TRBV6-2/TRBV6-3
d_call: NA
cdr3_length: 17
cdr3_aa: CASSYLGVRGDNQPQHF
cdr3_nt: TGTGCCAGCAGTTACCTAGGGGTTCGGGGGGACAATCAGCCCCAGCATTTT

j_call: TRBJ1-5
clone_size: NA
v_call: TRBV19
d_call: NA
cdr3_length: 12
cdr3_aa: CASSIGNQPQHF
cdr3_nt: TGTGCCAGTAGTATCGGGAATCAGCCCCAGCATTTT

j_call: TRBJ2-3
clone_size: NA
v_call: TRBV25-1
d_call: NA
cdr3_length: 15
cdr3_aa: CASSGRTALTDTQYF
cdr3_nt: TGTGCCAGCAGTGGAAGGACAGCCCTCACAGATACGCAGTATTTT

j_call: TRBJ1-1
clone_size: NA
v_call: TRBV11-3
d_call: TRBD1
cdr3_length: 14
cdr3_aa: CASSPNRGNTEAFF
cdr3_nt: TGTGCCAGCAGCCCCAACAGGGGGAACACTGAAGCTTTCTTT

j_call: TRBJ1-1
clone_size: NA
v_call: TRBV7-9
d_call: NA
cdr3_length: 15
cdr3_aa: CASSLLLGGVTEAFF
cdr3_nt: TGTGCCAGCAGCTTACTCCTGGGGGGGGTCACTGAAGCTTTCTTT

j_call: TRBJ2-7
clone_size: NA
v_call: TRBV4-2
d_call: NA
cdr3_length: 11
cdr3_aa: CASSLRGEQYF
cdr3_nt: TGTGCCAGCAGCCTTCGAGGTGAGCAGTACTTC

j_call: TRBJ2-2
clone_size: NA
v_call: TRBV11-2
d_call: NA
cdr3_length: 17
cdr3_aa: CASRPQAGQRVTGELFF
cdr3_nt: TGTGCCAGCCGTCCCCAGGCGGGACAGAGAGTCACCGGGGAGCTGTTTTTT

j_call: TRBJ2-1
clone_size: once
v_call: TRBV7-2
d_call: TRBD1
cdr3_length: 18
cdr3_aa: CASSFPGTGTKWENEQFF
cdr3_nt: TGTGCCAGCAGCTTTCCCGGGACAGGGACTAAATGGGAAAATGAGCAGTTCTTC

j_call: TRBJ2-3
clone_size: once
v_call: TRBV7-8
d_call: TRBD2
cdr3_length: 17
cdr3_aa: CASSLRASGHYTDTQYF
cdr3_nt: TGTGCCAGCAGCTTAAGGGCTAGCGGCCATTACACAGATACGCAGTATTTT

j_call: TRBJ2-2
clone_size: NA
v_call: TRBV28
d_call: NA
cdr3_length: 15
cdr3_aa: CASRRRDANTGELFF
cdr3_nt: TGTGCCAGCAGAAGGAGAGACGCGAACACCGGGGAGCTGTTTTTT

j_call: TRBJ1-4
clone_size: NA
v_call: TRBV23-1
d_call: NA
cdr3_length: 16
cdr3_aa: CASSQSEKATNEKLFF
cdr3_nt: TGCGCCAGCAGTCAATCGGAGAAAGCAACTAATGAAAAACTGTTTTTT

j_call: TRBJ1-1
clone_size: NA
v_call: TRBV10-3
d_call: TRBD1
cdr3_length: 13
cdr3_aa: CATRQGLNTEAFF
cdr3_nt: TGTGCCACCAGACAGGGCCTGAACACTGAAGCTTTCTTT

j_call: TRBJ2-7
clone_size: NA
v_call: TRBV4-1
d_call: NA
cdr3_length: 13
cdr3_aa: CASSPAMGGKQYF
cdr3_nt: TGCGCCAGCAGCCCCGCCATGGGGGGTAAGCAGTACTTC

j_call: TRBJ2-2
clone_size: NA
v_call: TRBV19
d_call: TRBD1
cdr3_length: 15
cdr3_aa: CASSREAGGLRELFF
cdr3_nt: TGTGCCAGTAGTAGGGAGGCAGGGGGCTTGCGGGAGCTGTTTTTT

j_call: TRBJ2-1
clone_size: NA
v_call: TRBV4-2
d_call: NA
cdr3_length: 13
cdr3_aa: CASSPKFTREQFF
cdr3_nt: TGTGCCAGCAGCCCAAAATTTACTCGTGAGCAGTTCTTC

j_call: TRBJ1-1
clone_size: NA
v_call: TRBV7-8
d_call: NA
cdr3_length: 15
cdr3_aa: CASSLYRGENTEAFF
cdr3_nt: TGTGCCAGCAGCTTATATCGGGGGGAGAACACTGAAGCTTTCTTT

j_call: TRBJ2-1
clone_size: NA
v_call: TRBV5-6
d_call: TRBD2
cdr3_length: 16
cdr3_aa: CASSLVPAGVKNEQFF
cdr3_nt: TGTGCCAGCAGCTTGGTCCCAGCGGGAGTAAAGAATGAGCAGTTCTTC

j_call: TRBJ2-1
clone_size: once
v_call: TRBV6-4
d_call: TRBD2
cdr3_length: 15
cdr3_aa: CASSAGLAGVGEQFF
cdr3_nt: TGTGCCAGCAGTGCGGGACTAGCGGGAGTAGGGGAGCAGTTCTTC

j_call: TRBJ1-1
clone_size: NA
v_call: TRBV11-3
d_call: TRBD1
cdr3_length: 13
cdr3_aa: CASSWGQDTEAFF
cdr3_nt: TGTGCCAGCAGCTGGGGACAGGACACTGAAGCTTTCTTT

j_call: TRBJ2-7
clone_size: once
v_call: TRBV2
d_call: TRBD2
cdr3_length: 14
cdr3_aa: CASLPGGSGDSKYF
cdr3_nt: TGTGCCTCCCTCCCGGGGGGGAGCGGAGACTCGAAGTACTTC